These 27 T cell receptor beta chains originate from one sample sequenced in a study of blood T cell repertoires in COVID-19. TCRdb's table, derived via immunoSEQ multiplex PCR, lists solely in-frame clones and lacks some. The repertoire includes 20,000 to 30,000 clones, approximately 94% of them detected once, and more than 3.5% sits in the top ten. The sample taken for sequencing was peripheral blood. These receptors were taken from a human donor with active COVID-19. The donor label of this sample is uncertain.

This clone has just a few counts. This sequence joins TRBV19 and TRBJ2-7; possible D gene TRBD1, 6 bases. Germline V gives CDR1 LNHDA, CDR2 SQIVND (reference sequence). V was clipped by 7 bases and J by 3 bases, with 19 bases between them. The length of the CDR3 is 15 residues. The CDR3, as DNA: TGTGCCAGTACCCCGGACAGTGGTGGAGTCTACGAGCAGTACTTC. Amino acid sequence: CASTPDSGGVYEQYF.

The chain links TRBV7-2 to TRBJ2-5; TRBD1 agrees at 7 bases. V gave up 5 bases and J gave up 5 bases; unmatched junction bases: 5. Germline loops: CDR1 SGHTA, CDR2 FQGNSA. The CDR3 is 13 residues long. Written as DNA, the CDR3 is TGTGCCAGCAGCCGGGACAGCTTTGAGACCCAGTACTTC. As protein: CASSRDSFETQYF.

The chain uses TRBV7-6 and TRBJ1-2; perhaps TRBD1 as D (5 bases). CDR1 and CDR2 from the germline V gene are SGHVS and FNYEAQ. This CDR3 is built from 14 residues. V was trimmed by 1 base and J by 8 bases, leaving 14 bases between them. The CDR3 is CASSLGGDRGGYTF. DNA for the CDR3: TGTGCCAGCAGCTTAGGGGGGGATCGGGGAGGCTACACCTTC.

This clone has just one count. The rearrangement joins TRBV5-1 to TRBJ2-3, with a possible D match to TRBD2 (6 bases). The length of the CDR3 is 14 residues. Germline assignment: CDR1 SGHRS and CDR2 YFSETQ. The V end was cut by 3 bases, the J end by 3 bases, with 11 bases between. The CDR3 region has the DNA TGCGCCAGCAGCTCGGGACTCGTAACAGATACGCAGTATTTT. Protein product: CASSSGLVTDTQYF.

The V call is TRBV4-3, the J call TRBJ2-1; perhaps TRBD2 as D (6 bases). The CDR3 extends over 15 amino acids. The germline V gene has CDR1 LGHNA and CDR2 YSLEER. V was shortened by 6 bases and J by 0 bases, with 12 bases between the two germline ends. Here the CDR3 reads CASRVGTPSYNEQFF. CDR3 nucleotides: TGCGCCAGCAGGGTCGGGACTCCCTCCTACAATGAGCAGTTCTTC.

The V and J genes are TRBV18 and TRBJ2-1, with 13 bases that match TRBD2. The trim removed 1 base at V and 8 bases at J, leaving 8 bases unmatched. The CDR3 totals 17 residues. Germline V gene lookup returns CDR1 KGHSH and CDR2 LQKENI. CDR3 residues: CASSPQLAGGPLDEQFF. DNA of the CDR3: TGTGCCAGCTCACCACAACTAGCGGGAGGGCCGCTGGATGAGCAGTTCTTC.

This chain links TRBV28 with TRBJ2-6; 8 bases match TRBD1. The V and J ends lost 5 bases and 3 bases, in that order; junction bases with no gene match: 6. CDR3 length equals 16 residues. CDR1 MDHEN and CDR2 SYDVKM come from the germline V gene. The CDR3 bases are TGTGCCAGCAGTCCGGACAGGGTCTTTGGGGCCAACGTCCTGACTTTC. Amino acids: CASSPDRVFGANVLTF.

V gene TRBV3-1 (or the pseudogene TRBV3-2) combines with J gene TRBJ1-1; 8 bases are shared with TRBD1. This CDR3 comprises 17 residues. The V segment lost 2 bases and the J segment 4 bases; nucleotides outside the gene matches: 12. Germline lookup yields CDR1 LGHDT and CDR2 YNNKEL (reference sequence). CDR3 amino acids: CASSQSSGQGRGTEAFF. CDR3 nucleotide sequence: TGTGCCAGCAGCCAATCATCTGGACAGGGTCGAGGCACTGAAGCTTTCTTT.

V gene TRBV19 combines with J gene TRBJ2-1; 8 nucleotides align to TRBD2. With 2 bases clipped from V and 5 bases from J, the junction kept 8 bases outside the gene matches. There are 16 residues in the CDR3. Germline V gene data show CDR1 as LNHDA and CDR2 as SQIVND (reference sequence). The CDR3 DNA reads as TGTGCCAGTAGTATATTTGGGCGGGGGGCACACAATGAGCAGTTCTTC. Its translation is CASSIFGRGAHNEQFF.

As to this clone: Other DNA sequences within the sample encode an identical CDR3. V and J are TRBV6-2 or TRBV6-3 and TRBJ1-6; TRBD1 is a possible D gene (5 bases). V shed 1 base and J shed 4 bases, with 17 bases lying between them. The CDR3 loop spans 18 amino acids. Germline values: CDR1 MNHEY, CDR2 SVGEGT. CDR3 coding DNA: TGTGCCAGCAGTTACTTCCAGGATTTTGGGACTTATAATTCACCCCTCCACTTT. Encoded protein: CASSYFQDFGTYNSPLHF.

The rearrangement links TRBV10-3 to TRBJ2-3; the D gene is possibly TRBD2 (5 bases). CDR1 and CDR2 (germline): ENHRY, SYGVKD. This CDR3 contains 14 residues. Trimming left V 6 bases short and J 3 bases short, with 13 bases between. Written as DNA, the CDR3 is TGTGCCATCAGCAGTAGCGTGGCAACAGATACGCAGTATTTT. This sequence encodes CAISSSVATDTQYF.

The rearrangement joins TRBV2 to TRBJ2-2; 7 bases line up with TRBD1. CDR3 length equals 15 residues. With 4 bases clipped from V and 0 bases from J, the junction kept 2 bases outside the gene matches. Germline V CDR1 and CDR2: SNHLY, FYNNEI. CDR3 bases: TGTGCCAGCAGTGGGCAGGGGGCGAACACCGGGGAGCTGTTTTTT. As protein: CASSGQGANTGELFF.

The chain couples TRBV2 to TRBJ2-4, with 7 bases matching TRBD1. Germline V gene sequence: CDR1 SNHLY, CDR2 FYNNEI. This CDR3 has 14 residues. J lost 0 bases, V lost 6 bases, and 2 bases had no gene match. The CDR3 DNA reads TGTGCCAGCAGCGCAGGGGGAGCCAAAAACATTCAGTACTTC. This codes for CASSAGGAKNIQYF.

The rearrangement joins TRBV6-5 to TRBJ2-5; D not certain. Trimming stripped 2 bases from V and 7 bases from J, with 11 bases between. CDR3 length: 13 amino acids. The germline V gene has CDR1 MNHEY and CDR2 SVGAGI. The CDR3 sequence: CASSYLPDRTQYF. CDR3 DNA sequence: TGTGCCAGCAGTTACCTGCCAGATCGGACCCAGTACTTC.

The chain couples TRBV14 to TRBJ2-3; possible D gene TRBD2, 6 bases. V was cut by 0 bases and J by 1 base, with 14 bases left in between. CDR3 length: 17 amino acids. Germline-derived CDR1 and CDR2 are SGHDN and FVKESK. The CDR3 DNA sequence: TGTGCCAGCAGCCAAGATTACGGCGGAGGGCGCACAGATACGCAGTATTTT. Protein sequence: CASSQDYGGGRTDTQYF.

V and J are TRBV10-2 and TRBJ2-1; D gene ambiguous. The V gene's germline CDR1 is WSHSY and CDR2 SAAADI. This CDR3 contains 14 residues. V shed 4 bases and J shed 7 bases, with 14 bases lying between them. The CDR3 DNA reads as TGCGCCAGCAGTGGAGGCCGCGCGGTGAATGAGCAGTTCTTC. This gives the protein CASSGGRAVNEQFF.

V gene TRBV5-5 combines with J gene TRBJ1-1; 9 bases agree with TRBD1. Germline CDR1 is SGHKS and CDR2 is YYEKEE (reference sequence). This CDR3 is 15 amino acids long. V lost 4 bases and J lost 1; bases outside the gene matches: 5. This CDR3 reads CASSGTGGGNTEAFF. The CDR3 DNA follows: TGTGCCAGCAGCGGCACAGGGGGCGGGAACACTGAAGCTTTCTTT.

The rearrangement links TRBV28 to TRBJ1-5; no firm D call. Trimming pared 1 base from V and 7 bases from J, leaving 8 bases between. The CDR3 contains 13 residues. Germline lookup yields CDR1 MDHEN and CDR2 SYDVKM. The CDR3 region is CASSLSGWQPQHF. The CDR3 nucleotides are TGTGCCAGCAGTTTATCGGGGTGGCAGCCCCAGCATTTT.

A word on this clone: The junction differs from germline at one of its ends, possibly a read error. The J gene is TRBJ1-2, the V gene TRBV11-2, with a tentative D call TRBD1 (6 bases). Germline assignment: CDR1 SGHAT and CDR2 FQNNGV. CDR3 length: 17 residues. The CDR3 loop is CASSRGPREGVNDGYTF. The CDR3 nucleotides are TGTGCCAGCAGTAGAGGCCCGCGAGAGGGGGTTAACGATGGCTACACCTTC.

The gene calls are TRBV9 and TRBJ2-5; tentatively, D is TRBD1 (6 bases). The CDR3 covers 13 residues. Germline V lookup: CDR1 SGDLS, CDR2 YYNGEE. Deletions cut 3 bases from V and 3 bases from J, with 9 bases between. As DNA, the CDR3 is TGTGCCAGCAGCGCCGACAGGAAAGAGACCCAGTACTTC. This encodes CASSADRKETQYF. Full variable domain (remainder filled in from reference TRBV9 and TRBJ2-5): DSGVTQTPKHLITATGQRVTLRCSPRSGDLSVYWYQQSLDQGLQFLIQYYNGEERAKGNILERFSAQQFPDLHSELNLSSLELGDSALYFCASSADRKETQYFGPGTRLLVL.

This rearrangement joins TRBV6-5 to TRBJ2-5; TRBD2 matches at 7 bases. The CDR3 has 14 residues. Germline V gene sequence: CDR1 MNHEY, CDR2 SVGAGI. Trimming took 6 bases from V and 7 from J; bases not matched to a gene: 11. This CDR3 reads CASRGTGGRGTQYF. The CDR3 DNA sequence: TGTGCCAGCAGAGGGACGGGAGGAAGGGGGACCCAGTACTTC.

This clone was picked up one time. V is TRBV5-1 and J is TRBJ2-7; TRBD2 agrees at 10 bases. This CDR3 has 14 amino acids. Germline V gives CDR1 SGHRS, CDR2 YFSETQ. Unmatched junction bases numbered 2, after V lost 4 bases and J lost 1 base. The CDR3 reads CASSRTSGSYEQYF. CDR3 coding DNA: TGCGCCAGCAGCAGGACTAGCGGATCCTACGAGCAGTACTTC.

The chain recombines TRBV24-1 with TRBJ2-1; 14 nucleotides agree with TRBD2. The length of the CDR3 is 16 residues. Germline-derived CDR1 and CDR2 are KGHDR and SFDVKD. With V trimmed by 3 bases and J by 8 bases, 5 bases remained unmatched. The CDR3 DNA sequence: TGTGCCACCAGTGATCCACGGGGACTAGCGGGAGATGAGCAGTTCTTC. Translated, it gives CATSDPRGLAGDEQFF.

This clone was detected a few times. The chain employs TRBV5-1 and TRBJ1-2; TRBD1 agrees at 12 bases. CDR1 SGHRS and CDR2 YFSETQ come from the germline V gene. V shed 4 bases and J 8 bases; nucleotides not matched to a gene: 9. The CDR3 spans 15 residues. CDR3 coding DNA: TGCGCCAGCAGCCACGGGACAGGGGGCCGTCGGGGCTACACCTTC. Translated: CASSHGTGGRRGYTF.

The chain is built from TRBV3-1 (or the pseudogene TRBV3-2) and TRBJ2-7; 13 bases align to TRBD2. Trimming took 4 bases from V and 13 from J; bases not matched to a gene: 10. This CDR3 has 14 amino acids. The germline gives CDR1 LGHDT, CDR2 YNNKEL (reference sequence). This CDR3 reads CASSLNGLAGVYYF. CDR3 nucleotide sequence: TGTGCCAGCAGCCTGAATGGACTAGCGGGAGTCTATTACTTC.

The chain couples TRBV5-1 to TRBJ2-5, with TRBD1 matching 10 bases. CDR1 SGHRS and CDR2 YFSETQ come from the germline V gene. This CDR3 comprises 14 residues. V shed 4 bases and J 2 bases; nucleotides not matched to a gene: 2. CDR3 region: CASSTGQGQETQYF. The CDR3 DNA reads as TGCGCCAGCAGCACGGGACAGGGGCAAGAGACCCAGTACTTC. Filled out from reference TRBV5-1 and TRBJ2-5, the complete variable domain reads KAGVTQTPRYLIKTRGQQVTLSCSPISGHRSVSWYQQTPGQGLQFLFEYFSETQRNKGNFPGRFSGRQFSNSRSEMNVSTLELGDSALYLCASSTGQGQETQYFGPGTRLLVL.

The chain is built from TRBV7-9 and TRBJ2-3, with no clear D. V dropped 1 base and J dropped 2 bases, with 10 bases sitting between them. Germline CDR1 and CDR2: SEHNR and FQNEAQ (reference sequence). This CDR3 region has 15 residues. CDR3 amino acids: CASSLVKASTDTQYF. The CDR3 bases are TGTGCCAGCAGCTTAGTCAAAGCCTCCACAGATACGCAGTATTTT.